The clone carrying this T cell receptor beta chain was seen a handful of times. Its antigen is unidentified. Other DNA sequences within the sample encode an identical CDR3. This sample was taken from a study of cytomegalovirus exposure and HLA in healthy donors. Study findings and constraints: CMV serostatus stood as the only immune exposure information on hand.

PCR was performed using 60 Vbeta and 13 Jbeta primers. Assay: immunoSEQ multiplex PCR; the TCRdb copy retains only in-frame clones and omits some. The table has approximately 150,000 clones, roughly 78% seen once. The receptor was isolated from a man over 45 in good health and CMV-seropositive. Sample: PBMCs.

CDR3 sequence reads: CASSQEADSLSGNTIYF. The DNA of the CDR3 is TGCGCCAGCAGCCAAGAGGCGGACAGTCTCTCTGGAAACACCATATATTTT. The V call is TRBV4-1, the J call TRBJ1-3; D possibly corresponds to TRBD1 (6 bases). In germline, CDR1 is MGHRA, CDR2 YSYEKL. This CDR3 region has 17 residues. V dropped 0 bases and J dropped 0 bases, with 12 bases sitting between them.